The sequence of this TCR beta chain was determined in a study of early T cells in non-severe SARS-CoV-2 infection. At the level of the study: Investigators sequenced bulk RNA drawn from unsorted whole blood, and chains remained unpaired. Study-wide results and limits: Anti-spike CD8 specificities were favored by VDJdb matching, whose results missed private and CD4 specificities.

Trimming left V 3 bases short and J 9 bases short, with 12 bases between. The CDR3 contains 14 residues. Germline V CDR1 and CDR2: MDHEN, SYDVKM. Each single cDNA molecule received a unique molecular identifier. TCRdb re-called the 5' RACE reads with MiXCR, one entry per CDR3 protein. Of about 77,000 distinct CDR3 sequences in the sample, roughly 9.4% were seen once. Concerning this clonotype itself: Antigen: not known.

The sequencing sample was made of whole blood. The receptor comes from an adult who was a healthcare worker with PCR-confirmed SARS-CoV-2 infection or an uninfected control (not recorded which). The rearrangement uses TRBV28 and TRBJ1-6; D gene unclear. The CDR3 DNA reads as TGTGCCAGCAGTTTGTTGAAGGGAAGTTCACCCCTCCACTTT. It is translated as CASSLLKGSSPLHF.